This T cell receptor beta chain was identified during a study of blood T cell repertoires in COVID-19. Trimming at V came to 2 bases and at J to 5 bases, leaving 5 bases not matched to a gene. In germline, CDR1 is SGHTA, CDR2 FQGNSA. The CDR3 has 15 residues. Authors' methods: Reference gene primer amplification in the assay estimated nucleated cell counts. Repertoires were generated with immunoSEQ multiplex PCR, while TCRdb's copy carries only in-frame clones and drops some. V, J and clone size were drawn from that table, and D and trimming were deduced from the DNA. The table lists 85,000 to 120,000 clones, around 73% of them singletons. In its sample, this clone was seen a few times.

The receptor comes from a man between 60 and 70 years old with active or convalescent COVID-19. The V and J genes are TRBV7-2 and TRBJ2-5, with 10 bases that match TRBD2. The source material was peripheral blood. CDR3 in DNA: TGTGCCAGCAGCTTAATGAATAGCGGGAGGGAGACCCAGTACTTC. Translated, it gives CASSLMNSGRETQYF.